Detailed here is one T cell receptor beta chain. The germline CDR1 and CDR2 sequences are LNHDA and SQIVND (reference sequence). Trimming removed 1 base from V and 0 bases from J, with 7 bases in between. This CDR3 is 15 amino acids long. This sample stems from a study of T cell responses to AZD1222 COVID-19 vaccine. Some clones are missing from TCRdb's copy, which holds only in-frame ones; the method was immunoSEQ multiplex PCR. The top ten hold 4.5% to 6% of the sample, which has about 120,000 clones, 85% to 95% seen once. The sequence was obtained from an adult who received the AZD1222 COVID-19 vaccine. V is TRBV19 and J is TRBJ1-5; unclear D gene. This sample comprised peripheral blood, obtained 28 days after the second AZD1222 dose. This chain's CDR3 is CASSIGGISNQPQHF. CDR3 bases: TGTGCCAGTAGTATAGGGGGTATTAGCAATCAGCCCCAGCATTTT.